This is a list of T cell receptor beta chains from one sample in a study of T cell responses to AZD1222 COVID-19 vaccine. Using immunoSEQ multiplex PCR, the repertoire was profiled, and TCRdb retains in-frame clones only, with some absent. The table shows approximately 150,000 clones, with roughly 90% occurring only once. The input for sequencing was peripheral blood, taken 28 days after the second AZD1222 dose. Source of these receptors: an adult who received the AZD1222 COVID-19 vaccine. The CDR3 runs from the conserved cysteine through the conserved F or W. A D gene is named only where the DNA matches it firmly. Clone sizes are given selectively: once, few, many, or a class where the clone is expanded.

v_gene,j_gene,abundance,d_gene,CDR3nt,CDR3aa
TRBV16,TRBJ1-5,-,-,TGTGCCAGCAGCCAATCGGCAGGCGCCAATCAGCCCCAGCATTTT,CASSQSAGANQPQHF
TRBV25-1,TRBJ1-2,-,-,TGTGCCAGCAGTGAGCTAAGCAGGGGAGACTATGGCTACACCTTC,CASSELSRGDYGYTF
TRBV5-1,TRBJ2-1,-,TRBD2,TGCGCCAGCAGCGAGACTAGCGGGACCACCTGGAGGGAGCAGTTCTTC,CASSETSGTTWREQFF
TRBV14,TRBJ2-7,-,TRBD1,TGTGCCAGCAGCCAGGACAGGCGACACGAGCAGTACTTC,CASSQDRRHEQYF
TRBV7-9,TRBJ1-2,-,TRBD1,TGTGCCAGCAGCTTTGGGGACAGGGTTTCGGATGGCTACACCTTC,CASSFGDRVSDGYTF
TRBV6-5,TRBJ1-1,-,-,TGTGCCAGCAGGACACAAGGGGCTATGAACACTGAAGCTTTCTTT,CASRTQGAMNTEAFF
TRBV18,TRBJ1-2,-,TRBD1,TGTGCCAGCTCACCACCGTCAGGGGGCTTTTGGGGCTACACCTTC,CASSPPSGGFWGYTF
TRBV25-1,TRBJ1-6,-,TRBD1,TGTGCCAGCAGGCGGACAGGGGTGAATTCACCCCTCCACTTT,CASRRTGVNSPLHF
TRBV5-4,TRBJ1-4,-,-,TGTGCCAGCAGCTTGGAAGGGGGACGGGGAAAACTGTTTTTT,CASSLEGGRGKLFF
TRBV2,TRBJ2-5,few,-,TGTGCCACCCGTAGCGGCAACCAAGAGACCCAGTACTTC,CATRSGNQETQYF
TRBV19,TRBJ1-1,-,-,TGTGCCAGTAGTATAGATCGGACGGGGGCGAAGACTGAAGCTTTCTTT,CASSIDRTGAKTEAFF
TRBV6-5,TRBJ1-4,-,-,TGTGCCAGCACTATAATGGGTGAAAAACTGTTTTTT,CASTIMGEKLFF
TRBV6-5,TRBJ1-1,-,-,TGTGCCGCGCACACCATTGCCACTGAAGCTTTCTTT,CAAHTIATEAFF
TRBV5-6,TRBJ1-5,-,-,TGTGCCAGCAGCCTACGACTTACTAGCAATCAGCCCCAGCATTTT,CASSLRLTSNQPQHF
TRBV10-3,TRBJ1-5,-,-,TGTGCCATCAGGGATACGGGCAATCAGCCCCAGCATTTT,CAIRDTGNQPQHF
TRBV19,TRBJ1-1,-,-,TGTGCCAGTAGCAAAACAGTGAACACTGAAGCTTTCTTT,CASSKTVNTEAFF
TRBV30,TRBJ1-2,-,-,TGTGCCTGGAGTGTAATAGGGGCGGGAGATGGCTACACCTTC,CAWSVIGAGDGYTF
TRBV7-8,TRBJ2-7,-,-,TGTGCCAGCAGCTCCAGCCGGACCGGCTTTGGGCAGTACTTC,CASSSSRTGFGQYF
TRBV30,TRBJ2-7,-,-,TGTGCCTGGGGTTATGGCTACGAGCAGTACTTC,CAWGYGYEQYF
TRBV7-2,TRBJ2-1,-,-,TGTGCCAGCAGCTTCGGCTATGGCGACGAGCAGTTCTTC,CASSFGYGDEQFF
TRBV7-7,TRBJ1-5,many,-,TGTGCTAGCAGCTTAGCGACGGATCAGCCCCAGCATTTT,CASSLATDQPQHF
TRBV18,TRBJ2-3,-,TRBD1,TGTGCCAGCTCATCAGGGACAGGAGGGAGCACAGATACGCAGTATTTT,CASSSGTGGSTDTQYF
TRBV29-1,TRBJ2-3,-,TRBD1,TGCAGCGTTGACCAGGGGGGCACAGATACGCAGTATTTT,CSVDQGGTDTQYF
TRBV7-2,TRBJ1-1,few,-,TGTGCCAGCAGCTTAGCGCGACAGATGAACACTGAAGCTTTCTTT,CASSLARQMNTEAFF
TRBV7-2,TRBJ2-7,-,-,TGTGCCAGCAGCTTAGGATGGTCCTACGAGCAGTACTTC,CASSLGWSYEQYF
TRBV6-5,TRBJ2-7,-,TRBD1,TGTGCCAGCAGTTACTCGGGACAGGGCAATTACGAGCAGTACTTC,CASSYSGQGNYEQYF
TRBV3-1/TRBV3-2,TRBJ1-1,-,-,TGTGCCAGCAGCCAAGATCGAAACGGAGAAGCTTTCTTT,CASSQDRNGEAFF
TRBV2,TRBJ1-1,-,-,TGTGCCAGCGGGTATCCCCTGGGCACTGAAGCTTTCTTT,CASGYPLGTEAFF
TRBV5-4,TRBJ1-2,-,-,TGTGCCAGCAAGGCGGCAGGGACTAACTATGGCTACACCTTC,CASKAAGTNYGYTF
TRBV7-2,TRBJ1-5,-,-,TGTGCCAGCAGCCTCCGGAGGGGCGGCAATCAGCCCCAGCATTTT,CASSLRRGGNQPQHF
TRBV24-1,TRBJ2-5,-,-,TGTGCCACCAGTGACCCGACTGGGGGAGAGACCCAGTACTTC,CATSDPTGGETQYF
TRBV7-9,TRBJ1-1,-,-,TGTGCCAGCAGCCGACCTGGGGACACTGAAGCTTTCTTT,CASSRPGDTEAFF
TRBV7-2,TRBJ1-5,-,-,TGTGCCAGCAGCTTAGAAGGACCAGGGCCCCAGCATTTT,CASSLEGPGPQHF
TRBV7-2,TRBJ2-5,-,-,TGTGCCAGCAGCTTAGGCACCCAAGAGACCCAGTACTTC,CASSLGTQETQYF
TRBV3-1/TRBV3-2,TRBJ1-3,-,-,TGTGCCAGCAGCCAGGGCGGCTCGGGGGGAAACACCATATATTTT,CASSQGGSGGNTIYF
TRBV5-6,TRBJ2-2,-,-,TGTGCCAGCAGCTTGAATAAGGGGCGAGCGTCGGACACCGGGGAGCTGTTTTTT,CASSLNKGRASDTGELFF
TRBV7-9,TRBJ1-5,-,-,TGTGCCAGCAGCTTAGCGGGCAGGGCAGGTCAGCCCCAGCATTTT,CASSLAGRAGQPQHF
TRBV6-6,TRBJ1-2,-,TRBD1,TGTGCCAGCAGGGGGACAGGGGGATATGGCTACACCTTC,CASRGTGGYGYTF
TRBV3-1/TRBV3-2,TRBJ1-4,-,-,TGTGCCAGCAGCCAAGATCTCTCGATCTCCGTGGCTGGATATGAAAAACTGTTTTTT,CASSQDLSISVAGYEKLFF
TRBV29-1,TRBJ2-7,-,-,TGCAGCGTTTCAGGGGCCGCCAACTACGAGCAGTACTTC,CSVSGAANYEQYF
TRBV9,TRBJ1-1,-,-,TGTGCCAGCAAACAGGCGGTGAACACTGAAGCTTTCTTT,CASKQAVNTEAFF
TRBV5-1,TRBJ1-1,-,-,TGCGCCAGCAGCTTGGGGGTGTGGACGACTGAAGCTTTCTTT,CASSLGVWTTEAFF
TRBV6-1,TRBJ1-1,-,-,TGTGCCAGCAGTGTCACGACAGGCGGTTTGAACACTGAAGCTTTCTTT,CASSVTTGGLNTEAFF
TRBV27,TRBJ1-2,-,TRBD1,TGTGCCAGCAGTTTATCTCAGGGGGCGATGAGGATCGATGGCTACACCTTC,CASSLSQGAMRIDGYTF
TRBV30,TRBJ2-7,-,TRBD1,TGTGCCTGGAGTGCGGGACAGGGGGGTGGCTACGAGCAGTACTTC,CAWSAGQGGGYEQYF
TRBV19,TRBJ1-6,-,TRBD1,TGTGCCAGTAGTCTCCCGCCCGGGACAGGGACACAACCCCTCCACTTT,CASSLPPGTGTQPLHF
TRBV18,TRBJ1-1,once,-,TGTGCCAGCTCACCAATTCCCAGAGTAAACACTGAAGCTTTCTTT,CASSPIPRVNTEAFF
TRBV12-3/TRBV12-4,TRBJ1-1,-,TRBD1,TGTGCCAGCAGTTGGGACAGGGACACTGAAGCTTTCTTT,CASSWDRDTEAFF
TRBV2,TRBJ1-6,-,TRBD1,TGTGCCAGCACCCTGACAGGGAACAATTCACCCCTCCACTTT,CASTLTGNNSPLHF